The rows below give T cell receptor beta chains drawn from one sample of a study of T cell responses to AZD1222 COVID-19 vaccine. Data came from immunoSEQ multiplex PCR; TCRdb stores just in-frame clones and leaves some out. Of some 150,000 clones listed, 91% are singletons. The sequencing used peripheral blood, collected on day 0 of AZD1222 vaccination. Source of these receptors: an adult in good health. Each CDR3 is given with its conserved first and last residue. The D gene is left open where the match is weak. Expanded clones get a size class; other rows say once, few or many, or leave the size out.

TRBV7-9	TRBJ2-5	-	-	TGTGCCAGCAGCTTAGCGGGGGACGTCCAAGAGACCCAGTACTTC	CASSLAGDVQETQYF
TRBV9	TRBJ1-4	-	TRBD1	TGTGCCAGCAGCGTAAGGGGGCAGGGTTCAAGCGAAAAACTGTTTTTT	CASSVRGQGSSEKLFF
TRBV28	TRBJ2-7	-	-	TGTGCCAGCAGTTTCCCCGGGATGGGCAACGAGCAGTACTTC	CASSFPGMGNEQYF
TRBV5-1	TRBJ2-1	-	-	TGCGCCAGCAGCTCTGACGGCAATGAGCAGTTCTTC	CASSSDGNEQFF
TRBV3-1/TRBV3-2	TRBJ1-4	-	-	TGTGCCAGCAGCCAAGGGGCCAGACCTGAAAAACTGTTTTTT	CASSQGARPEKLFF
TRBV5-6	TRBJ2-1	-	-	TGTGCCAGCAGATTACAGCTCAATGAGCAGTTCTTC	CASRLQLNEQFF
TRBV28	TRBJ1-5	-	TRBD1	TGTGCCAGCAGCGGACAGGGCGGAGGCCAGCCCCAGCATTTT	CASSGQGGGQPQHF
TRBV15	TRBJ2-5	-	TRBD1	TGTGCCACCAGCAGAGGTCGTGGGACAGCTCTTGAGACCCAGTACTTC	CATSRGRGTALETQYF
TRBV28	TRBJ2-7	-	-	TGTGCCAGCAGTTTGGGGCAGCCGAGTGAGCAGTACTTC	CASSLGQPSEQYF
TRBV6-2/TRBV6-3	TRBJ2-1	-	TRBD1	TGTGCCAGCAGTCCAGAAGGGACAGGGGGCGGTTGGGATCGCTACAATGAGCAGTTCTTC	CASSPEGTGGGWDRYNEQFF
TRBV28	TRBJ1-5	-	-	TGTGCCAGCAGACAGGGAACGACGGATCAGCCCCAGCATTTT	CASRQGTTDQPQHF
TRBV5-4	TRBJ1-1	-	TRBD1	TGTGCCAGCAGCTCACCCCGACAGGGCGGTACTGAAGCTTTCTTT	CASSSPRQGGTEAFF
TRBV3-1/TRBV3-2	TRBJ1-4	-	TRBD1	TGTGCCAGCAGCCGACAGGGAGGAGAAAAACTGTTTTTT	CASSRQGGEKLFF
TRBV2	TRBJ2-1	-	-	TGTGCCAGCAGTGAAGCCCCTATGGTGGGGTGGACGTTCTTC	CASSEAPMVGWTFF
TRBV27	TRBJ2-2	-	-	TGTGCCAGCAGTTTCGCTGGGTCCGGGGAGCTGTTTTTT	CASSFAGSGELFF
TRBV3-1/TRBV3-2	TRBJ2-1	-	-	TGTGCCAGCAGCCCCCAGATACAGTACAATGAGCAGTTCTTC	CASSPQIQYNEQFF
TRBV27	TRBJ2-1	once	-	TGTGCCAGCAGTCCAATTGCGCAATCGGGGGAGCAGTTCTTC	CASSPIAQSGEQFF
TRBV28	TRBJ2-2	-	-	TGTGCCAGCAGTCTCAGTTCCGGGGAGCTGTTTTTT	CASSLSSGELFF